These T cell receptor beta chains were read from a single sample in a study of cytomegalovirus exposure and HLA in healthy donors. The method was immunoSEQ multiplex PCR; TCRdb's version includes in-frame clones alone and lacks a portion of them. The sample contains 80,000 or so clones, about two thirds of which appear only once. Sequenced sample: PBMCs. The receptors stem from a man aged 30 to 39 in good health and CMV-seropositive. Both conserved end residues are part of each CDR3. The order of the fields is D gene, J gene, clone size, V gene, CDR3 DNA, CDR3 protein. The D gene is left open where the match is weak. Clone size is given for some rows only: seen once, a few or many times, or a class if the clone is expanded.

d_call: -
j_call: TRBJ2-7
clone_size: -
v_call: TRBV5-4
cdr3_nt: TGTGCCAGCAGCCCAACGGCGGGGCTTCAAGTATACGAGCAGTACTTC
cdr3_aa: CASSPTAGLQVYEQYF

d_call: -
j_call: TRBJ2-3
clone_size: -
v_call: TRBV5-1
cdr3_nt: TGCGCCAGCAGCAAGGGACTCCATAGCACAGATACGCAGTATTTT
cdr3_aa: CASSKGLHSTDTQYF

d_call: -
j_call: TRBJ2-2
clone_size: -
v_call: TRBV18
cdr3_nt: TGTGCCAGCTCACCATCTTCCCGTCCTTCCACCGGGGAGCTGTTTTTT
cdr3_aa: CASSPSSRPSTGELFF

d_call: -
j_call: TRBJ2-2
clone_size: -
v_call: TRBV2
cdr3_nt: TGTGCCAGCAGTGAAGCGGCGGTCGGAGTCCCCGGGGAGCTGTTTTTT
cdr3_aa: CASSEAAVGVPGELFF

d_call: TRBD1
j_call: TRBJ1-1
clone_size: once
v_call: TRBV7-9
cdr3_nt: TGTGCCAGCAGCTTAGCGGCGGAGGCAGGGGGTGCTTTCTTT
cdr3_aa: CASSLAAEAGGAFF

d_call: TRBD2
j_call: TRBJ2-2
clone_size: -
v_call: TRBV5-1
cdr3_nt: TGCGCCAGCAGCCCCAGTAGGCTAGCGGACGGGGAGCTGTTTTTT
cdr3_aa: CASSPSRLADGELFF

d_call: -
j_call: TRBJ2-1
clone_size: -
v_call: TRBV27
cdr3_nt: TGTGCCAGCAGTTCCCGACAGTACAATGAGCAGTTCTTC
cdr3_aa: CASSSRQYNEQFF

d_call: TRBD1
j_call: TRBJ1-6
clone_size: few
v_call: TRBV7-3
cdr3_nt: TGTGCCAGCAGCTTACTTCCGGGACAGTATAATTCACCCCTCCACTTT
cdr3_aa: CASSLLPGQYNSPLHF

d_call: -
j_call: TRBJ2-3
clone_size: -
v_call: TRBV29-1
cdr3_nt: TGCAGCGTTCTTTTAGCCACAGATACGCAGTATTTT
cdr3_aa: CSVLLATDTQYF

d_call: TRBD1
j_call: TRBJ1-5
clone_size: -
v_call: TRBV7-9
cdr3_nt: TGTGCCAGCAGCTTCGGCGGGACAGGGAGCGGGGAGCCCCAGCATTTT
cdr3_aa: CASSFGGTGSGEPQHF

d_call: TRBD1
j_call: TRBJ2-7
clone_size: few
v_call: TRBV19
cdr3_nt: TGTGCCAGTAGTATAGATCGACAGGGGGCTTGGAACGAGCAGTACTTC
cdr3_aa: CASSIDRQGAWNEQYF

d_call: TRBD2
j_call: TRBJ2-5
clone_size: -
v_call: TRBV28
cdr3_nt: TGTGCCAGCAGTTCCCTAGCGGGAGTAGAGACCCAGTACTTC
cdr3_aa: CASSSLAGVETQYF

d_call: TRBD1
j_call: TRBJ1-4
clone_size: -
v_call: TRBV7-6
cdr3_nt: TGTGCCAGCAGCCGGCGGACAGGGGTAGAGGAAAAACTGTTTTTT
cdr3_aa: CASSRRTGVEEKLFF

d_call: -
j_call: TRBJ2-2
clone_size: -
v_call: TRBV4-2
cdr3_nt: TGTGCCAGCAGCCAAGAGGAGCGTACCGGGGAGCTGTTTTTT
cdr3_aa: CASSQEERTGELFF

d_call: TRBD1
j_call: TRBJ2-5
clone_size: -
v_call: TRBV7-8
cdr3_nt: TGTGCCAGCAGCCCTCCCCGGACAGGGGGGACCCAGTACTTC
cdr3_aa: CASSPPRTGGTQYF

d_call: TRBD2
j_call: TRBJ2-5
clone_size: -
v_call: TRBV11-2
cdr3_nt: TGTGCCAGCAGCCCCGGGACTAGGGGGGGCCAAGAGACCCAGTACTTC
cdr3_aa: CASSPGTRGGQETQYF

d_call: -
j_call: TRBJ1-2
clone_size: few
v_call: TRBV5-6
cdr3_nt: TGTGCCAGCAGCTTCGGGGTTCCTCTCGTTTATGGCTACACCTTC
cdr3_aa: CASSFGVPLVYGYTF

d_call: TRBD1
j_call: TRBJ2-7
clone_size: -
v_call: TRBV4-2
cdr3_nt: TGTGCCAGCAGCCAAGATCTTAGGACAGGGGGCTTCAACGAGCAGTACTTC
cdr3_aa: CASSQDLRTGGFNEQYF

d_call: -
j_call: TRBJ1-1
clone_size: -
v_call: TRBV5-1
cdr3_nt: TGCGCCAGCAGCTTGGGTGGCAGGAACACTGAAGCTTTCTTT
cdr3_aa: CASSLGGRNTEAFF

d_call: -
j_call: TRBJ2-3
clone_size: -
v_call: TRBV15
cdr3_nt: TGTGCCACCAGCAGAGACAACGGGATAAGGCATACGCAGTATTTT
cdr3_aa: CATSRDNGIRHTQYF

d_call: TRBD1
j_call: TRBJ2-2
clone_size: few
v_call: TRBV5-1
cdr3_nt: TGCGCCAGCAGCGCCGGGACAGGGACCACCGGGGAGCTGTTTTTT
cdr3_aa: CASSAGTGTTGELFF

d_call: -
j_call: TRBJ1-1
clone_size: -
v_call: TRBV7-2
cdr3_nt: TGTGCCAGCAGCTTAAGGACAGTCGCAGCTTTCTTT
cdr3_aa: CASSLRTVAAFF

d_call: TRBD2
j_call: TRBJ2-1
clone_size: -
v_call: TRBV7-2
cdr3_nt: TGTGCCAGCGGACTAGCGGGAGGGAATGAGCAGTTCTTC
cdr3_aa: CASGLAGGNEQFF

d_call: -
j_call: TRBJ2-1
clone_size: -
v_call: TRBV15
cdr3_nt: TGTGCCACCAGCAGGGGGATTCCGGGACTGGTATACAATGAGCAGTTCTTC
cdr3_aa: CATSRGIPGLVYNEQFF

d_call: -
j_call: TRBJ1-1
clone_size: -
v_call: TRBV27
cdr3_nt: TGTGCCAGCAGTTTATCGGCGAACACTGAAGCTTTCTTT
cdr3_aa: CASSLSANTEAFF

d_call: -
j_call: TRBJ2-2
clone_size: -
v_call: TRBV5-1
cdr3_nt: TGCGCCAGCACCCTATCCCCGCCCGGGGCCGGGGAGCTGTTTTTT
cdr3_aa: CASTLSPPGAGELFF

d_call: -
j_call: TRBJ1-2
clone_size: few
v_call: TRBV1
cdr3_nt: TGCACCAGCAGCCAAGGAGGGAGCGACCCTAACTATGGCTACACCTTC
cdr3_aa: CTSSQGGSDPNYGYTF

d_call: TRBD1
j_call: TRBJ2-7
clone_size: -
v_call: TRBV28
cdr3_nt: TGTGCCAGCAGTTCCCGGGACAGGGGCCACGAGCAGTACTTC
cdr3_aa: CASSSRDRGHEQYF

d_call: -
j_call: TRBJ2-7
clone_size: -
v_call: TRBV5-5
cdr3_nt: TGTGCCAGCAGCTTTTTGCCAGACAAATCCTACGAGCAGTACTTC
cdr3_aa: CASSFLPDKSYEQYF

d_call: -
j_call: TRBJ1-6
clone_size: once
v_call: TRBV6-5
cdr3_nt: TGTGCCAGCAGTTACAAGGGGGGGGATTCACCCCTCCACTTT
cdr3_aa: CASSYKGGDSPLHF

d_call: -
j_call: TRBJ1-2
clone_size: -
v_call: TRBV2
cdr3_nt: TGTGCCAGCAGTGAAGCGGGAGTCACGACGGAAGGCTACACCTTC
cdr3_aa: CASSEAGVTTEGYTF

d_call: -
j_call: TRBJ2-5
clone_size: -
v_call: TRBV5-4
cdr3_nt: TGTGCCAGCAGCGATTCTGGGGAGTCCGGGCCTCAGGAGACCCAGTACTTC
cdr3_aa: CASSDSGESGPQETQYF

d_call: -
j_call: TRBJ2-3
clone_size: -
v_call: TRBV5-4
cdr3_nt: TGTGCCAGCAGCTTGGGGGGATTGGGGGGGCAGGCAGATACGCAGTATTTT
cdr3_aa: CASSLGGLGGQADTQYF

d_call: -
j_call: TRBJ1-4
clone_size: -
v_call: TRBV5-1
cdr3_nt: TGCGCCAGCAGCCGGGTCGGCAGGGATGAAAAACTGTTTTTT
cdr3_aa: CASSRVGRDEKLFF

d_call: TRBD2
j_call: TRBJ2-1
clone_size: -
v_call: TRBV7-3
cdr3_nt: TGTGCCAGCAGCCAGACTAGCGCTGGAGGAAATGAGCAGTTCTTC
cdr3_aa: CASSQTSAGGNEQFF

d_call: TRBD1
j_call: TRBJ2-1
clone_size: -
v_call: TRBV11-3
cdr3_nt: TGTGCCAGCAGCTTAGATTCTGGACAGGACTCCTACAATGAGCAGTTCTTC
cdr3_aa: CASSLDSGQDSYNEQFF

d_call: TRBD2
j_call: TRBJ2-5
clone_size: -
v_call: TRBV2
cdr3_nt: TGTGCCAGCAAAGAGCGGGCAGGGAGGGCCCAGTACTTC
cdr3_aa: CASKERAGRAQYF

d_call: TRBD2
j_call: TRBJ2-2
clone_size: -
v_call: TRBV4-2
cdr3_nt: TGTGCCAGCAGCCAAACAGCGGGAAGTATCGGGGAGCTGTTTTTT
cdr3_aa: CASSQTAGSIGELFF

d_call: TRBD2
j_call: TRBJ2-1
clone_size: -
v_call: TRBV11-3
cdr3_nt: TGTGCCAGCAGCTGGGGGACTAGCGGGACCCCCAATGAGCAGTTCTTC
cdr3_aa: CASSWGTSGTPNEQFF

d_call: TRBD2
j_call: TRBJ2-3
clone_size: -
v_call: TRBV6-6
cdr3_nt: TGTGCCAGCACCGGGGGGGGAGATACGCAGTATTTT
cdr3_aa: CASTGGGDTQYF

d_call: TRBD1
j_call: TRBJ2-7
clone_size: -
v_call: TRBV4-1
cdr3_nt: TGCGCCAGCAGCCAAGATGGACAGGGGTTTACCTACGAGCAGTACTTC
cdr3_aa: CASSQDGQGFTYEQYF

d_call: -
j_call: TRBJ2-5
clone_size: few
v_call: TRBV5-1
cdr3_nt: TGCGCCAGCAGCTTGGACTTCCGGTCCCAAGAGACCCAGTACTTC
cdr3_aa: CASSLDFRSQETQYF

d_call: TRBD1
j_call: TRBJ2-3
clone_size: few
v_call: TRBV7-9
cdr3_nt: TGTGCCAGCAGCTTAGATGGGACAGGGTTCGGCGCAGATACGCAGTATTTT
cdr3_aa: CASSLDGTGFGADTQYF

d_call: TRBD1
j_call: TRBJ2-3
clone_size: few
v_call: TRBV18
cdr3_nt: TGTGCCAGCTCACGGGGACAGAACACAGATACGCAGTATTTT
cdr3_aa: CASSRGQNTDTQYF

d_call: -
j_call: TRBJ2-7
clone_size: -
v_call: TRBV29-1
cdr3_nt: TGCAGCGTTGAAGCGGAGGCAGGGGCCCCCGAGCAGTACTTC
cdr3_aa: CSVEAEAGAPEQYF

d_call: -
j_call: TRBJ2-3
clone_size: few
v_call: TRBV6-4
cdr3_nt: TGTGCCAGCAGTGAGGGGACAAGCACAGATACGCAGTATTTT
cdr3_aa: CASSEGTSTDTQYF

d_call: -
j_call: TRBJ2-5
clone_size: -
v_call: TRBV7-9
cdr3_nt: TGTGCCAGCAGCACAGCATCAGAAGCCCAAGAGACCCAGTACTTC
cdr3_aa: CASSTASEAQETQYF

d_call: -
j_call: TRBJ2-3
clone_size: -
v_call: TRBV5-1
cdr3_nt: TGCGCCAGCAGCTTTCGGGATGATGGCACAGATACGCAGTATTTT
cdr3_aa: CASSFRDDGTDTQYF

d_call: -
j_call: TRBJ2-1
clone_size: -
v_call: TRBV7-2
cdr3_nt: TGTGCCAGCAGCTTAGGCAGTGCCCCGGGTTACTACAATGAGCAGTTCTTC
cdr3_aa: CASSLGSAPGYYNEQFF

d_call: -
j_call: TRBJ1-6
clone_size: -
v_call: TRBV9
cdr3_nt: TGTGCCAGCAGCGCCGGTAGGGGCGCGACTTCACCCCTCCACTTT
cdr3_aa: CASSAGRGATSPLHF

d_call: -
j_call: TRBJ2-5
clone_size: medium-sized
v_call: TRBV5-6
cdr3_nt: TGTGCCAGCAGCTTGCGGGAACAAGAGACCCAGTACTTC
cdr3_aa: CASSLREQETQYF

d_call: -
j_call: TRBJ2-2
clone_size: few
v_call: TRBV19
cdr3_nt: TGTGCCAGTAGTATTATGATAGGGACTACCGGGGAGCTGTTTTTT
cdr3_aa: CASSIMIGTTGELFF